The source of this T cell receptor beta chain is a study of blood T cell repertoires in COVID-19. Concerning this clone: This sample includes further DNA sequences coding for the same CDR3.

CDR1 is LNHDA, CDR2 SQIVND, per germline (reference sequence). This CDR3 comprises 13 residues. V dropped 4 bases and J dropped 5; count of bases not matched to a gene: 4. The method was immunoSEQ multiplex PCR; TCRdb's version includes in-frame clones alone and lacks a portion of them. The sample has approximately 260,000 clones, 89% seen once; the top ten hold 3.5% to 5.5%. Material: peripheral blood. The receptor was isolated from a middle-aged woman who had recovered from COVID-19. The genes are TRBV19 and TRBJ1-2; 7 nucleotides match TRBD1. The CDR3 loop is CASSTTGDYGYTF. The CDR3, as DNA: TGTGCCAGTAGTACTACAGGGGATTATGGCTACACCTTC.